Ten or more counts support the clone carrying this T cell receptor beta chain. The antigen remains undetermined. These data come from a study of beta chain features in type 1 diabetes. As for the study in general: The samples had 100 million to 140 million sorted cells examined in all.

General study findings and limits: Although PCR might favor shorter templates, it would do so equally in patients and controls.

CD4+ naive, central memory, regulatory and stem cell-like memory cells were sorted via CD45RO/CCR7/CD25/CD127/CD95/CD27. Expressed TCRB transcripts were sequenced, since all the RNA that had been isolated was reverse transcribed. Mean read depth for naive, central memory and regulatory T cell samples was some 3.8 million reads. Produced via immunoSEQ multiplex PCR; TCRdb's table is partial and in-frame only. The profile shows hundreds of thousands of clones, roughly an eighth of them singletons. The CDR3 loop spans 13 amino acids. Per the germline V gene, CDR1 is LNHDA and CDR2 is SQIVND (reference sequence). Trimming shortened V by 6 bases and J by 5 bases, and 10 bases separated the two germline ends.

The rearrangement joins TRBV19 to TRBJ2-2; D might be TRBD1 (6 bases). The sequenced material came from naive CD4+ T cells from blood. This receptor was identified in a man between 18 and 35 years old in good health. This CDR3 reads CASSRTVTGELFF. CDR3 bases: TGTGCCAGTAGCAGGACAGTAACCGGGGAGCTGTTTTTT.